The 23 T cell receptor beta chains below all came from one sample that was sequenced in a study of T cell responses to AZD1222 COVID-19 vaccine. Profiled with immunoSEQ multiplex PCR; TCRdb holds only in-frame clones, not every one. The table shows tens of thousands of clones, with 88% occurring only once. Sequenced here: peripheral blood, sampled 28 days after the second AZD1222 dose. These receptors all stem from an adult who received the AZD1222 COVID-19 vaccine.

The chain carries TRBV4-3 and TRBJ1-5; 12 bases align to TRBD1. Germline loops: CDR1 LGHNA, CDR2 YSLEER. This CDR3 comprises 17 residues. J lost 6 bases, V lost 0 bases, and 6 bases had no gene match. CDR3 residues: CASSQEWGQGAGQPQHF. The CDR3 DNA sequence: TGCGCCAGCAGCCAAGAATGGGGACAGGGGGCTGGTCAGCCCCAGCATTTT.

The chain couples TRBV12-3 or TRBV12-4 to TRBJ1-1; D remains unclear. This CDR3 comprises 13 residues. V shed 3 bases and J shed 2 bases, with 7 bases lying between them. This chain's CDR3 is CASSLYANTEAFF. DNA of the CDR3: TGTGCCAGCAGTTTGTACGCCAACACTGAAGCTTTCTTT.

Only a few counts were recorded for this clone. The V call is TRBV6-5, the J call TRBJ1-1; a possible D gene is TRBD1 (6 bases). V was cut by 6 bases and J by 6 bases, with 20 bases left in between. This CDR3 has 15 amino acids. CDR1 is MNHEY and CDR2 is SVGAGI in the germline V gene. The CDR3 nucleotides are TGTGCCAGCAGCGCTCCTAGGAGGGGGGGGTCTGAAGCTTTCTTT. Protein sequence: CASSAPRRGGSEAFF.

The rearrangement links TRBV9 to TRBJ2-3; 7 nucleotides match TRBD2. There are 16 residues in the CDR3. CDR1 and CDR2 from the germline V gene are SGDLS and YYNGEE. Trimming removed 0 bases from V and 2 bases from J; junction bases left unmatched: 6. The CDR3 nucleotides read TGTGCCAGCAGCGTAGCTTCAGCGGGAACCACAGATACGCAGTATTTT. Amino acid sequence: CASSVASAGTTDTQYF.

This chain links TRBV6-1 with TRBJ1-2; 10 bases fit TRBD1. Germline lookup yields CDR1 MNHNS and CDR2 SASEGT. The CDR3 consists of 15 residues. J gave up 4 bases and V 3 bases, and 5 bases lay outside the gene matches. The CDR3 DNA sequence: TGTGCCAGCAGTGACGAGACAGGGGGCGGCTATGGCTACACCTTC. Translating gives CASSDETGGGYGYTF.

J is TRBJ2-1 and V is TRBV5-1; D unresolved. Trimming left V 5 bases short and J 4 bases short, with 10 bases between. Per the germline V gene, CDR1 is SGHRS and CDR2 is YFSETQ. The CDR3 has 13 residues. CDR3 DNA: TGCGCCAGCAGACTACCGGAATACAATGAGCAGTTCTTC. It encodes CASRLPEYNEQFF.

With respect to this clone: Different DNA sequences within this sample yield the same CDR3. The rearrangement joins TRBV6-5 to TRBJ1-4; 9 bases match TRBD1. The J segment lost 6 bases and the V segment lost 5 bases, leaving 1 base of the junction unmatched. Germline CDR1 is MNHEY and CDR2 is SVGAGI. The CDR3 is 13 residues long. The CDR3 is CASSRDRDEKLFF. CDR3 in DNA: TGTGCCAGCAGTAGGGACAGGGATGAAAAACTGTTTTTT.

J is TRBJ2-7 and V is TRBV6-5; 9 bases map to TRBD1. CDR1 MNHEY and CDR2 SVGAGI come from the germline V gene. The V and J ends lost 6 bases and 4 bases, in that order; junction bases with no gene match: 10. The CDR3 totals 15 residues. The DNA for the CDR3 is TGTGCCAGCAGCGCCGTCGACAGGGGGATTTACGAGCAGTACTTC. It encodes CASSAVDRGIYEQYF.

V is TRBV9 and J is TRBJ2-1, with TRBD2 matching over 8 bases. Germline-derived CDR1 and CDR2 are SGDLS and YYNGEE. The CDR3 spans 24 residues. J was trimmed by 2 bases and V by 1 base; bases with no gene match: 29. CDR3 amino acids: CASSVRCSTPSVRCGRLTYNEQFF. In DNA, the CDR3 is TGTGCCAGCAGCGTAAGATGCTCGACCCCAAGCGTAAGATGCGGGAGGCTGACCTACAATGAGCAGTTCTTC.

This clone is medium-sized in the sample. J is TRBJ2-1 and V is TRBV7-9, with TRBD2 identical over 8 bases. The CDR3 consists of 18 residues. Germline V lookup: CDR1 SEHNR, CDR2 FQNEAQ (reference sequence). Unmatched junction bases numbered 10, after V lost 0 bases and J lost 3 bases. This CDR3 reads CASSLAGTAGVGYNEQFF. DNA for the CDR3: TGTGCCAGCAGCTTAGCGGGAACAGCGGGAGTCGGCTACAATGAGCAGTTCTTC.

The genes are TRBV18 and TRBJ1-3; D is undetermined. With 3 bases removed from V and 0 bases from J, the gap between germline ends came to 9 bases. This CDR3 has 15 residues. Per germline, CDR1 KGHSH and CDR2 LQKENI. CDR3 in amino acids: CASSPGLDSGNTIYF. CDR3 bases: TGTGCCAGCTCACCGGGCCTCGACTCTGGAAACACCATATATTTT.

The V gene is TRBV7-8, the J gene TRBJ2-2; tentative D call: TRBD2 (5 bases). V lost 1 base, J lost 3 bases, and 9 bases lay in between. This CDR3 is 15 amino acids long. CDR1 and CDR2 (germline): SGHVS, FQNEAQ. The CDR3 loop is CASSLVSSHTGELFF. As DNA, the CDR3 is TGTGCCAGCAGCTTAGTTTCTAGCCACACCGGGGAGCTGTTTTTT.

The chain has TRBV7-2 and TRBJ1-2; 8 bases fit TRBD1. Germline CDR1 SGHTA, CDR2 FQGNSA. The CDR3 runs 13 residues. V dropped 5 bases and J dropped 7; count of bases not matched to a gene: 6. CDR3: CASSPRTGSGYTF. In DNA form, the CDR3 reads TGTGCCAGCAGCCCGAGGACAGGGAGTGGCTACACCTTC.

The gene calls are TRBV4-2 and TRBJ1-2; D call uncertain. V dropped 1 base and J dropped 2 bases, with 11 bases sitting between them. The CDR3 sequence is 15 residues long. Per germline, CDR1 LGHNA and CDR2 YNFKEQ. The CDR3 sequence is CASSQGAGINYGYTF. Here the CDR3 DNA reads TGTGCCAGCAGCCAAGGGGCCGGTATAAACTATGGCTACACCTTC.

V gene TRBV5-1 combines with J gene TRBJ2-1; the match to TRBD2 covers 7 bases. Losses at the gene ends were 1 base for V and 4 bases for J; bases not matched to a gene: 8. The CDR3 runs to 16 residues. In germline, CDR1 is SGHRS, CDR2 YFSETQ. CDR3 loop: CASSLNPAGPYNEQFF. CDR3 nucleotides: TGCGCCAGCAGCTTGAATCCAGCGGGACCATACAATGAGCAGTTCTTC.

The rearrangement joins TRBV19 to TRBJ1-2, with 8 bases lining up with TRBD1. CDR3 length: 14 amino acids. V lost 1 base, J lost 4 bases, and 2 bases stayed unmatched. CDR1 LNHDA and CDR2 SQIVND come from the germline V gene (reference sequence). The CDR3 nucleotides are TGTGCCAGTAGTATAGCCCAGGGGGCCTATGGCTACACCTTC. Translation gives CASSIAQGAYGYTF.

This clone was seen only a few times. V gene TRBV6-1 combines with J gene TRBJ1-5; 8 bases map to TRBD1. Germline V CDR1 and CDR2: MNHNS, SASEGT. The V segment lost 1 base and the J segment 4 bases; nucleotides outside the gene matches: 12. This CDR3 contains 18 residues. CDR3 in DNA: TGTGCCAGCAGTGAAGTAGTTCAGCTGGGACAGGTAAATCAGCCCCAGCATTTT. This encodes CASSEVVQLGQVNQPQHF.

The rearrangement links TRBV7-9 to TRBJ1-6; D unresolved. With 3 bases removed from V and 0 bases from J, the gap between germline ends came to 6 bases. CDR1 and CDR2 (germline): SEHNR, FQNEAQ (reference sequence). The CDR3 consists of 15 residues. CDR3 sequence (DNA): TGTGCCAGCAGCTTGGGAGACTCCTATAATTCACCCCTCCACTTT. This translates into CASSLGDSYNSPLHF.

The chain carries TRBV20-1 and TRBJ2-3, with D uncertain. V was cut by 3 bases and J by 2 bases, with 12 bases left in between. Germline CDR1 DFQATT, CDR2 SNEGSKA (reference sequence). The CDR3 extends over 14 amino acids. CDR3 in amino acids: CSASKRSSTDTQYF. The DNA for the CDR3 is TGCAGTGCTAGTAAGAGGAGCTCCACAGATACGCAGTATTTT.

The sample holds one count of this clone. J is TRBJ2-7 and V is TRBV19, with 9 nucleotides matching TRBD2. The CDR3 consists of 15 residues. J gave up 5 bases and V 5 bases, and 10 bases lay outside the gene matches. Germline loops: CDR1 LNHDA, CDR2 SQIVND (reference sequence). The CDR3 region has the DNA TGTGCCAGTAGTGTTGGACTAGCGTTCTTGAACGAGCAGTACTTC. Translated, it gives CASSVGLAFLNEQYF.

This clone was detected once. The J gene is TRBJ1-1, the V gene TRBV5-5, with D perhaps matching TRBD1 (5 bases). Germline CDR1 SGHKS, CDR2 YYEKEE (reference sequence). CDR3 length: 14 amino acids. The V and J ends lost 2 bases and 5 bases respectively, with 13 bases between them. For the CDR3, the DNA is TGTGCCAGCAGCTTTTCGAGGGGTTTGACTGAAGCTTTCTTT. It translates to CASSFSRGLTEAFF.

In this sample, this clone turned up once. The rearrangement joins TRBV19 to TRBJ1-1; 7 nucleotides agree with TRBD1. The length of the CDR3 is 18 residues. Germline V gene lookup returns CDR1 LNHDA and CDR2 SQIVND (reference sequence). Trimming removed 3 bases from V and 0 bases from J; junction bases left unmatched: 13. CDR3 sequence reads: CASSIEFQGQYMNTEAFF. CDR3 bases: TGTGCCAGTAGTATCGAATTCCAGGGACAGTACATGAACACTGAAGCTTTCTTT. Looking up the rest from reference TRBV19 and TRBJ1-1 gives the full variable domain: DGGITQSPKYLFRKEGQNVTLSCEQNLNHDAMYWYRQDPGQGLRLIYYSQIVNDFQKGDIAEGYSVSREKKESFPLTVTSAQKNPTAFYLCASSIEFQGQYMNTEAFFGQGTRLTVV.

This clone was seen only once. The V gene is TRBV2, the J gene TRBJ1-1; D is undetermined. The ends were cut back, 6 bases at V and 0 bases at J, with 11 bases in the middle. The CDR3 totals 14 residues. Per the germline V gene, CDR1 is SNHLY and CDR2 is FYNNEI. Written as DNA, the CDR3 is TGTGCCAGCAGGGGAACTCGTTTGAACACTGAAGCTTTCTTT. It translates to CASRGTRLNTEAFF.